What follows are 11 T cell receptor beta chains derived from one specimen sequenced in a study of T-cell reconstitution after alpha-beta-depleted transplantation in children. TCRbeta library construction was performed incorporating unique molecular identifiers. Each CDR3 protein gets one entry after TCRdb re-called the PCR reads with MiXCR. Counted here are about 980,000 distinct CDR3 sequences, about 26% occurring once; the ten biggest clones make up 25% to 35%. The sample in question was PBMCs, mostly from graft donor cells, obtained 360 days after TCRalphabeta/CD19-depleted stem cell transplant. Every receptor here comes from a boy under two years old who had a stem cell transplant for SCID, so the T cells may come from the graft donor.

The chain joins TRBV5-1 to TRBJ2-1; 8 bases are a match to TRBD1. J was trimmed by 7 bases and V by 2 bases; bases with no gene match: 8. This CDR3 comprises 15 residues. Germline V lookup: CDR1 SGHRS, CDR2 YFSETQ. The CDR3 nucleotides are TGCGCCAGCAGCTTAGAAGACAGGGGACGAAATGAGCAGTTCTTC. The encoded protein is CASSLEDRGRNEQFF. The complete variable domain, with remaining parts taken from reference TRBV5-1 and TRBJ2-1, reads KAGVTQTPRYLIKTRGQQVTLSCSPISGHRSVSWYQQTPGQGLQFLFEYFSETQRNKGNFPGRFSGRQFSNSRSEMNVSTLELGDSALYLCASSLEDRGRNEQFFGPGTRLTVL.

The chain combines TRBV5-1 with TRBJ2-7, with a possible D match to TRBD2 (7 bases). CDR1 and CDR2 (germline): SGHRS, YFSETQ. The CDR3 has 15 amino acids. V lost 5 bases and J 5 bases, leaving 20 bases between the germline ends. The CDR3 DNA follows: TGCGCCAGCAGGCTAGACAGGCCTGGGAGGGACGAGCAGTACTTC. It specifies CASRLDRPGRDEQYF.

This clonotype was observed a handful of times. J is TRBJ1-3 and V is TRBV4-1; no firm D call. CDR1 MGHRA and CDR2 YSYEKL come from the germline V gene. This CDR3 is built from 16 residues. Trimming removed 6 bases from V and 0 bases from J, with 15 bases in between. CDR3 sequence reads: CASRNLGPSSGNTIYF. The CDR3 nucleotides are TGCGCCAGCAGGAACTTAGGACCCAGCTCTGGAAACACCATATATTTT.

This clonotype has a single count. The chain is built from TRBV3-1 and TRBJ2-1; 8 positions match TRBD1. J was trimmed by 5 bases and V by 0 bases; bases with no gene match: 9. The V gene's germline CDR1 is LGHDT and CDR2 YNNKEL (reference sequence). This CDR3 has 17 residues. The CDR3 loop is CASSQEMRDRPDNEQFF. CDR3 DNA: TGTGCCAGCAGCCAAGAGATGAGGGACAGGCCGGACAATGAGCAGTTCTTC.

Only a few counts were recorded for this clonotype. The V gene is TRBV10-3, the J gene TRBJ1-1, with 8 bases identical to TRBD1. J lost 4 bases, V lost 10 bases, and 8 bases had no gene match. This CDR3 contains 13 residues. Germline-derived CDR1 and CDR2 are ENHRY and SYGVKD. The CDR3: CATGQGKGTEAFF. DNA of the CDR3: TGTGCCACCGGACAGGGAAAGGGCACTGAAGCTTTCTTT.

This clonotype was counted a few times. The chain combines TRBV20-1 with TRBJ2-5; 14 nucleotides agree with TRBD2. Germline CDR1 DFQATT, CDR2 SNEGSKA (reference sequence). The length of the CDR3 is 18 residues. V lost 6 bases to trimming and J lost 0 bases; unmatched junction nucleotides: 12. CDR3 bases: TGCAGTGCCACCGTCGGGACTAGCGGGGGACTCTACCAAGAGACCCAGTACTTC. The encoded protein is CSATVGTSGGLYQETQYF.

This chain connects TRBV7-2 to TRBJ2-3, with D unresolved. Deletions cut 1 base from V and 5 bases from J, with 7 bases between. This CDR3 is 13 amino acids long. Germline values: CDR1 SGHTA, CDR2 FQGNSA. CDR3 coding DNA: TGTGCCAGCAGCTTAGAACCCGTAGATACGCAGTATTTT. It specifies CASSLEPVDTQYF.

This clonotype was observed a few times. The chain combines TRBV24-1 with TRBJ2-2; 9 bases fit TRBD1. V lost 4 bases, J lost 7 bases, and 6 bases stayed unmatched. Germline CDR1 reads KGHDR; CDR2 reads SFDVKD. The CDR3 loop spans 15 amino acids. The CDR3 DNA reads TGTGCCACCAGTGACCAGGGACAGGGCAGCGGGGAGCTGTTTTTT. It codes for CATSDQGQGSGELFF.

CDR3 protein: CASSQDSAGGASRGYTF. CDR3 in DNA: TGCGCCAGCAGCCAAGACTCGGCAGGGGGCGCCTCGCGCGGCTACACCTTC. The chain is built from TRBV4-1 and TRBJ1-2; 8 bases map to TRBD1. With 0 bases clipped from V and 8 bases from J, the junction kept 14 bases outside the gene matches. The CDR3 runs to 17 residues. Germline CDR1 and CDR2: MGHRA and YSYEKL.

The CDR3 protein is CASSQARPSTDTQYF. The CDR3 coding sequence is TGTGCCAGCAGCCAAGCCAGACCTAGCACAGATACGCAGTATTTT. The chain is built from TRBV14 and TRBJ2-3; D remains ambiguous. The germline gives CDR1 SGHDN, CDR2 FVKESK. The V end was cut by 1 base, the J end by 0 bases, with 8 bases between. This CDR3 is built from 15 residues.

There are a few counts of this clonotype. The genes are TRBV19 and TRBJ2-3, with D possibly matching TRBD1 (5 bases). Germline loops: CDR1 LNHDA, CDR2 SQIVND (reference sequence). V was trimmed by 5 bases and J by 0 bases, leaving 9 bases between them. The CDR3 has 14 amino acids. DNA for the CDR3: TGTGCCAGTAGTTCAACAGGTAGCACAGATACGCAGTATTTT. Amino acids: CASSSTGSTDTQYF.